Following are 3 T cell receptor beta chains from one sample sequenced in a study of identical twins. TCRdb fed the 5' RACE reads into MiXCR, producing one record per CDR3 protein. Found here are 250,000 to 350,000 distinct CDR3 sequences, nearly 9.5% of them singletons; the top ten hold 6% to 8.5%. The data also belong to a second study, concerning yellow fever vaccine responses in identical twins.

The sequenced sample consisted of CD8+ T cells sorted from blood. These TCRs come from a woman between 18 and 30 years old in good health.

Ten or more counts support this clonotype. The chain recombines TRBV7-8 with TRBJ2-1; perhaps TRBD1 as D (6 bases). Germline CDR1 and CDR2: SGHVS and FQNEAQ. The CDR3 length is 14 residues. V lost 1 base and J 5 bases, leaving 9 bases between the germline ends. The CDR3 reads CASSLGQADNEQFF. For the CDR3, the DNA is TGTGCCAGCAGCTTAGGACAGGCAGACAATGAGCAGTTCTTC.

This clonotype was seen at least ten times. The CDR3 sequence: CASSHRDRVEGELFF. The CDR3 bases are TGCGCCAGCAGCCACCGGGACAGGGTCGAGGGGGAGCTGTTTTTT. The chain links TRBV4-1 to TRBJ2-2, with 9 nucleotides matching TRBD1. The CDR3 contains 15 residues. V gave up 3 bases and J gave up 8 bases; unmatched junction bases: 7. CDR1 and CDR2 (germline): MGHRA, YSYEKL.

This clonotype appeared many times. The J gene is TRBJ2-1, the V gene TRBV5-1; 9 bases fit TRBD1. The V gene's germline CDR1 is SGHRS and CDR2 YFSETQ. V shed 4 bases, J shed 8 bases, and the junction held 10 bases outside the gene matches. CDR3 length: 15 residues. This CDR3 is CASSQDTWTGDEQFF. The DNA of the CDR3 is TGCGCCAGCAGCCAGGACACTTGGACAGGGGATGAGCAGTTCTTC.